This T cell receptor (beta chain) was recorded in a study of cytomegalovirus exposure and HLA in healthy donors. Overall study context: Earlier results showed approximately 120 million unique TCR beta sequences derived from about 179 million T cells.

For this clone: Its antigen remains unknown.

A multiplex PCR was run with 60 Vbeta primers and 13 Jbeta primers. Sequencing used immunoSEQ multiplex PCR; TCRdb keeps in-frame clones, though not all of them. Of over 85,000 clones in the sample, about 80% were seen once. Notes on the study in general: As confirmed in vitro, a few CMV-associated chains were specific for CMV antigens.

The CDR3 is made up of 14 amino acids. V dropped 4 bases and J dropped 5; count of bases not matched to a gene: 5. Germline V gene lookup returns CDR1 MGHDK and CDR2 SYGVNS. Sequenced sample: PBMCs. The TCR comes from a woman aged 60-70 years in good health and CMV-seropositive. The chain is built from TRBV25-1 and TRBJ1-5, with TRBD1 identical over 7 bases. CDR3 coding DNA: TGTGCCAGCAGTGTCACAGGGGTAGATCAGCCCCAGCATTTT. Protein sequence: CASSVTGVDQPQHF.